This T cell receptor (beta chain) was retrieved from a study of cytomegalovirus exposure and HLA in healthy donors. Study-wide results and limits: What TCR beta sequences reportedly achieved was accurate prediction of HLA-A and HLA-B alleles in most subjects.

Donors had nominal health at sampling but likely had unrecorded immune exposures. V was clipped by 4 bases and J by 0 bases, with 6 bases between them. Germline CDR1 SQVTM, CDR2 ANQGSEA. This CDR3 comprises 13 residues. In the case of this clone: Its antigen is still unknown.

It was with 60 Vbeta and 13 Jbeta primers that the PCR ran. The data were produced by immunoSEQ multiplex PCR, yet TCRdb's version contains in-frame clones alone and is incomplete. The table includes around 110,000 clones, roughly 73% detected once. Specimen: PBMCs. The V call is TRBV29-1, the J call TRBJ2-2, with D perhaps matching TRBD2 (5 bases). This TCR was recovered from a young woman in good health and CMV-seronegative. CDR3 in amino acids: CSVAEANTGELFF. CDR3 nucleotides: TGCAGCGTTGCGGAGGCGAACACCGGGGAGCTGTTTTTT.